This T cell receptor beta chain emerged from a study of OX40 agonist ivuxolimab in advanced cancers. About the investigation overall: Ivuxolimab was an agonistic, fully human IgG2 monoclonal antibody directed against OX40 (CD134), a costimulatory receptor. Peripheral TCRbeta sequencing was intended to test whether TCR sequence diversity was altered and clonal T-cell expansion was caused by ivuxolimab. Of the approximately 50 patients in dose escalation, some 19 had hepatocellular carcinoma, about 15 had melanoma, 9 had renal cell carcinoma and 9 had head and neck cancer. Intravenous ivuxolimab was administered to patients every 2 weeks at six dose levels: 0.01, 0.1, 0.3, 1.5, 3 and 10 mg/kg. In the dose-escalation cohort, about four fifths of patients were male, and the mean age was around 60 years with a range of roughly 23 to 79. Patients were allowed to have had prior anti-PD-1, anti-PD-L1 or anti-CTLA-4 therapy, and 30% to 50% of the dose-escalation patients had previously received checkpoint inhibitors. The paper reports the monotherapy dose-escalation portion (N of about 50 patients) of the phase I ivuxolimab trial. Partial responses were achieved by three dose-escalation patients, of whom one had hepatocellular carcinoma and two had cutaneous melanoma.

The research as a whole found: After ivuxolimab, expanded clones were on average more numerous among CD8+ T cells than among CD4+ T cells. At doses of 0.1 to 3.0 mg/kg, clonal expansion of both CD4+ and CD8+ T cells in blood was seen between baseline and week 6. Low levels of normalized T-cell clonal expansion were also seen in some patients who did not respond. Which antigens the clonally expanded peripheral T cells were specific for was not determined. In partial responders in the 0.1-3.0 mg/kg groups, normalized peripheral clonal expansion was found to be among the lowest, especially among CD8+ T cells.

Patients with autoimmune disease history or receiving systemic immunosuppression were excluded from the trial. Peripheral blood for TCR sequencing was collected from all dose cohorts at baseline, on cycle 4 day 1, and on cycle 7 day 1. Samples came from an open-label, multicenter, first-in-human phase I dose-escalation trial of ivuxolimab. Adults with locally advanced or metastatic head and neck squamous cell, hepatocellular, melanoma or renal cell carcinoma were enrolled in the trial. Before TCR sequencing, CD4+ T cells and CD8+ T cells from peripheral blood were sorted into separate populations. The CDR3 runs 14 amino acids, cysteine and phenylalanine included. Just CDR3 DNA is preserved here, 42 bases in frame from base 1. V is reduced by 2 bases and J by 10 bases, leaving a spacing of 14 bases between them. The germline V gene (reference sequence) yields MNHEY for CDR1 and SMNVEV for CDR2. This clone is medium-sized (0.01 to 0.1%) in terms of sample share. What this receptor recognizes is not known. No base quality information exists; no much larger clone differs at one position.

For sequencing of the TCRbeta CDR3 region, genomic DNA was extracted from the sorted cells. The immunoSEQ Assay was used to sequence the TCRbeta CDR3 regions. TCRdb mirrors the immuneACCESS table, restricted to in-frame sequences. Some clones are absent from its copies; in checked studies, under half trace to an unresolved V gene, and the reason for the others is unknown. In this sample the table shows about 55,000 clones, about four fifths of which occur a single time. The ten largest account for around 4.3% of the sample. This clonotype was obtained from an adult with an advanced solid tumor such as melanoma, head and neck, liver or kidney cancer. This chain is built from TRBV27 and TRBJ1-4, with TRBD1 as a weak D call on 5 bases. The source was CD4+ or CD8+ T cells sorted from blood, collected in a trial of the OX40 agonist ivuxolimab. The CDR3 protein: CASSLIGDPGKLFF. The bases are TGTGCCAGCAGTTTAATCGGGGACCCCGGAAAACTGTTTTTT.